The 7 T cell receptor beta chains below all came from one sample that was sequenced in a study of cytomegalovirus exposure and HLA in healthy donors. 60 Vbeta and 13 Jbeta primers were used in PCR. Assay used: immunoSEQ multiplex PCR; TCRdb lists only in-frame clones, some missing. This repertoire includes about 99,000 clones. The sequenced sample consisted of PBMCs. These receptors were taken from a man aged 35-49 years in good health and CMV-seronegative.

V and J are TRBV6-1 and TRBJ1-2; D might be TRBD1 (6 bases). CDR3 size: 13 residues. CDR1 is MNHNS, CDR2 SASEGT, per germline. Trimming stripped 6 bases from V and 2 bases from J, with 10 bases between. CDR3 DNA: TGTGCCAGCAGCCCTAGGGGGAACTATGGCTACACCTTC. Its translation is CASSPRGNYGYTF.

CDR3: CASSLARSSTGVRTGELFF. In DNA, the CDR3 is TGTGCCAGCAGCTTAGCGCGAAGTTCTACAGGGGTTCGGACCGGGGAGCTGTTTTTT. V gene TRBV7-8 combines with J gene TRBJ2-2; 7 nucleotides agree with TRBD1. CDR3 length equals 19 residues. Germline trimming cut 0 bases from V and 5 bases from J; bases unmatched to any gene: 15. The V gene's germline CDR1 is SGHVS and CDR2 FQNEAQ.

The V and J genes are TRBV7-9 and TRBJ1-2; 7 bases match TRBD1. The germline CDR1 and CDR2 sequences are SEHNR and FQNEAQ (reference sequence). Trimming removed 5 bases from V and 6 bases from J; junction bases left unmatched: 6. The CDR3 has 13 amino acids. The CDR3 DNA is TGTGCCAGCAGCCCACAGGGGACCCATGGCTACACCTTC. It yields the protein CASSPQGTHGYTF.

This chain uses TRBV18 with TRBJ2-5; the match to TRBD1 covers 8 bases. Germline CDR1 KGHSH, CDR2 LQKENI. Trimming removed 5 bases from V and 5 bases from J; junction bases left unmatched: 7. The CDR3 is 14 residues long. CDR3 amino acids: CASSASRGQETQYF. The CDR3 nucleotides read TGTGCCAGCTCAGCCTCCAGGGGGCAGGAGACCCAGTACTTC.

The chain carries TRBV19 and TRBJ1-2; 7 positions match TRBD1. The V gene's germline CDR1 is LNHDA and CDR2 SQIVND (reference sequence). J was trimmed by 3 bases and V by 1 base; bases with no gene match: 5. The CDR3 extends over 15 amino acids. This chain's CDR3 is CASSIATGLDYGYTF. The CDR3 bases are TGTGCCAGTAGTATAGCGACAGGGCTCGACTATGGCTACACCTTC.

The chain combines TRBV7-9 with TRBJ1-1; 8 positions match TRBD1. The junction had 2 bases not matched to a gene; V was cut back by 5 bases and J by 6 bases. From germline, CDR1 is SEHNR and CDR2 FQNEAQ (reference sequence). CDR3 size: 12 residues. The DNA for the CDR3 is TGTGCCAGCAGCGTGGACAGGGCTGAAGCTTTCTTT. It yields the protein CASSVDRAEAFF.

The J gene is TRBJ1-1, the V gene TRBV28, with D perhaps matching TRBD1 (6 bases). The CDR3 runs to 15 residues. V lost 4 bases, J lost 4 bases, and 16 bases lay in between. Germline V lookup: CDR1 MDHEN, CDR2 SYDVKM. CDR3 coding DNA: TGTGCCAGCAGTTCCGGACAGAGAAGTTCCACTGAAGCTTTCTTT. Translating gives CASSSGQRSSTEAFF.